Sequencing of this TCR beta chain was carried out in a study of shared clonotypes between healthy human individuals. Study as a whole: The study enrolled a couple of women and a few men aged 18 to 49. Whole-study results and caveats: Non-shared clonotypes displayed generation probabilities falling below those of clonotypes present in all four donors.

All the donors were Caucasian adults who lived in Nashville, Tennessee. Into CD45RA+ naive and CD45RA-negative memory subsets, the CD4+ cells were split. Trimming left V 0 bases short and J 7 bases short, with 9 bases between. The CDR3 extends over 13 amino acids. Per the germline V gene, CDR1 is WNHNN and CDR2 is SYGVQD (reference sequence). Method: immunoSEQ multiplex PCR; TCRdb's copy keeps in-frame clones and lacks some. This table holds roughly 2,300,000 clones, roughly 92% found once. Note on this clone: Its antigen is unknown.

The receptor was derived from a man younger than 35 in good health. Some clones in this sample may be carry-over from other donors' samples. The V call is TRBV10-1, the J call TRBJ2-5; D call uncertain. The material sequenced was naive CD4+ T cells from PBMCs. The subset denotes: CD45RA+ positively selected. The CDR3 protein is CASSESVVGTQYF. The CDR3, as DNA: TGCGCCAGCAGTGAGTCCGTCGTTGGGACCCAGTACTTC.